Sequencing of this T cell receptor (beta chain) was carried out in a study of OX40 agonist ivuxolimab in advanced cancers. Study-wide background: Patients were treated with ivuxolimab, an agonistic anti-OX40 (CD134) antibody.

Data came from immunoSEQ multiplex PCR; TCRdb stores just in-frame clones and leaves some out. The sample records over 65,000 clones, around 83% being singletons. The sample was CD4+ or CD8+ T cells sorted from blood, taken in a trial of the OX40 agonist ivuxolimab. This clonotype originated in an adult with an advanced solid tumor such as melanoma, head and neck, liver or kidney cancer.

This CDR3 reads CASSQETGTRAYGYTF. In nucleotides, the CDR3 is TGTGCCAGCAGCCAGGAAACCGGGACTAGGGCCTATGGCTACACCTTC. The chain joins TRBV14 to TRBJ1-2; tentatively, D is TRBD1 (5 bases). CDR1 and CDR2 (germline): SGHDN, FVKESK. The CDR3 loop spans 16 amino acids. V was pared by 3 bases and J by 4 bases, with 18 bases between.